This T cell receptor beta chain was identified during a study of cytotoxic CD8 clonotypes in ibrutinib-treated CLL. Germline-derived CDR1 and CDR2 are LNHDA and SQIVND (reference sequence). The CDR3 extends over 17 amino acids. Trimming cost V 3 bases and J 3 bases, with 21 bases left between them. This table comes from immunoSEQ multiplex PCR, and its TCRdb copy is limited to in-frame clones, with some not included. The repertoire includes 150,000 or so clones, about 79% of them detected once, and about 13% sits in the top ten. This clonotype was obtained from a human donor with chronic lymphocytic leukemia. The chain links TRBV19 to TRBJ2-7, with a tentative D call TRBD2 (5 bases). The sequences come from PBMCs, collected after 12 months of ibrutinib treatment. This chain's CDR3 is CASSIGVAWLAHYEQYF. CDR3 nucleotides: TGTGCCAGTAGTATTGGAGTAGCTTGGCTAGCCCACTACGAGCAGTACTTC.